This TCR beta chain was captured in a study of vaccination effects on CD4 cells after COVID-19 (dated by TCRdb to between 2021 and 2024). For context, the study as a whole: Participants received two doses of either the BNT162b2 or the mRNA-1273 mRNA SARS-CoV-2 vaccine. The study compared SARS-CoV-2 spike-specific CD4+ TCR repertoires before and after mRNA vaccination in COVID-19 convalescent patients and infection-naive vaccine recipients. Altogether, about 10 COVID-19 convalescent patients and a few SARS-CoV-2-naive healthy vaccine recipients made up the full study. In the study, cultures from other donors were sequenced using the Oncomine TCR Beta short-read assay on an Illumina iSeq 100.

Libraries were built with the immunoSEQ multiplex PCR assay. TCR beta CDR3 sequencing was performed on DNA from the cultured, isolated CD4+ T cells. As for the authors' bioinformatics: Non-productive TCR sequences were discarded, and reads were trimmed to the CDR3 region, with only CDR3s of 7 or more amino acids retained. The MANAFEST web app was used to identify antigen-specific clonotypes by comparing expansion in peptide wells with expansion in reference cultures. To count as positive, a clone had to show expansion at FDR<0.05 compared with the reference and with all other wells, an odds ratio above 5, and a frequency above 0.1% in two replicate wells. Clonotypes significantly expanded in SARS-CoV-2 spike wells and in at least one common cold coronavirus spike condition were defined as cross-reactive. Using the stringdist R package, CDR3 similarity was measured by Levenshtein distance, and unrooted trees were constructed with ape in R 3.6.1. TCRdb stores this immuneACCESS table with in-frame sequences only. Part of the clones is absent; in the studies checked, under half of the shortfall reflects unresolved V genes, and no reason is known for the rest. The DNA was the basis for D and trimming; V, J and clone size are from that table. This sample has some 22,000 clones in its table, and roughly 70% of those were observed once. Approximately 3.5% of the sample is in the top ten clones.

The CDR3 contains 12 residues, cysteine and phenylalanine counted. Solely the CDR3 DNA is kept, with 36 bases framed from the first base. Relative to germline, V is missing 6 bases and J is missing 10 bases, with 5 bases of the junction outside any gene match. CDR1 and CDR2, looked up from the germline V gene, are SNHLY and FYNNEI. Note on this clone: The target of this receptor is not known. No base quality information exists; no much larger clone differs at one position.

To identify antigen-specific CD4+ T cell clonotypes by their expansion, the ViraFEST assay first stimulated PBMC with viral peptide pools and then applied TCR sequencing. After about 10 days of culture, CD4+ T cells were isolated with the EasySep CD4+ T cell isolation kit. None of the healthy vaccine recipients had a prior SARS-CoV-2 infection, which was confirmed by nucleocapsid antibody tests that came back negative both before and after vaccination. Each well held two million PBMC cultured in IMDM containing about 5.4% human AB serum, 8 to 10 IU/ml IL-2 and gentamicin, along with around 11 ug/ml peptides. Half of the culture medium was replaced with fresh IL-2-containing medium on days 3 and 7. Each peptide stimulation condition was cultured in triplicate wells unless otherwise noted. Using Ficoll-Paque Plus gradient centrifugation, PBMC were separated from whole blood and then either used fresh or cryopreserved at -140C. The spike proteins of SARS-CoV-2 and of the common cold coronaviruses HCoV-NL63, HCoV-OC43 and HCoV-229E were spanned by overlapping peptide pools. Genomic DNA was extracted from cultured CD4+ T cells with the QIAamp micro DNA kit.

The research as a whole found: Both infection-induced and vaccine-induced clones contracted markedly at late post-vaccination timepoints, which is consistent with waning T cell responses. In healthy vaccine recipients, vaccine-induced clones were almost all SARS-CoV-2 mono-reactive, with only 1 of 255 being cross-reactive with common cold coronaviruses. The study was limited by a small number of convalescent patients and lacked early post-infection timepoints.

The chain is assembled from TRBV2 and TRBJ1-2, and TRBD1 aligns with 10 junction nucleotides. Here the sequenced sample was CD4+ T cells from PBMCs cultured with SARS-CoV-2 spike peptides, taken before COVID-19 vaccination. The label giving this sample's cell subset or site can be read as: SARS-CoV-2 spike overlapping peptide pool stimulation. The receptor's source is a human donor who received a COVID-19 vaccine. The DNA reads TGTGCCAGCAGGACAGGGGGCGGACTCTACACCTTC. This translates into CASRTGGGLYTF.